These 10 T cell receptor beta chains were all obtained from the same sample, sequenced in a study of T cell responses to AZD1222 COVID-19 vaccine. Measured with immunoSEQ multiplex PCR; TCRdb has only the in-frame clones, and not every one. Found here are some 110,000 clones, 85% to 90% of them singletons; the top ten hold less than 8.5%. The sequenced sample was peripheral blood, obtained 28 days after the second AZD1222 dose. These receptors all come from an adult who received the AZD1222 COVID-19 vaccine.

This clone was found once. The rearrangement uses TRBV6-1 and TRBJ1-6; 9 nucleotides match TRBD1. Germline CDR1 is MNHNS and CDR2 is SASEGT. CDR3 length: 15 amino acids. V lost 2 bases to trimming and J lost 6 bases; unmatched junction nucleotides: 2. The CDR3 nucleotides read TGTGCCAGCAGTGAACAGGACAGGGGTAATTCACCCCTCCACTTT. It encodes CASSEQDRGNSPLHF.

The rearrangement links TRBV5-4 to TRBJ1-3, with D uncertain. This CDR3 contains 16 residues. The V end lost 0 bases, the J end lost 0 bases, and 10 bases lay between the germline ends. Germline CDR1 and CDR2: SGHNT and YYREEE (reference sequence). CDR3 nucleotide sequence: TGTGCCAGCAGCTTGGCCGGCGGGGACTCTGGAAACACCATATATTTT. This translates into CASSLAGGDSGNTIYF.

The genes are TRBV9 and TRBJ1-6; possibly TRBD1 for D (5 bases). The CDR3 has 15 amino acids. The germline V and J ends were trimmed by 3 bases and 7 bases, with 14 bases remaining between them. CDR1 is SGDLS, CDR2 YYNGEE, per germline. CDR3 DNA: TGTGCCAGCAGCGCCACCGGGACTGGGAATTCACCCCTCCACTTT. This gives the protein CASSATGTGNSPLHF.

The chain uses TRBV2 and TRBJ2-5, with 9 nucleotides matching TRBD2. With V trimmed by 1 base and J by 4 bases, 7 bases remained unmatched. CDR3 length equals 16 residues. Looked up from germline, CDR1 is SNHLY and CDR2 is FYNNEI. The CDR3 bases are TGTGCCAGCAGTGAAGGAGGCGGGGGGGCCGGAGAGACCCAGTACTTC. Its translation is CASSEGGGGAGETQYF.

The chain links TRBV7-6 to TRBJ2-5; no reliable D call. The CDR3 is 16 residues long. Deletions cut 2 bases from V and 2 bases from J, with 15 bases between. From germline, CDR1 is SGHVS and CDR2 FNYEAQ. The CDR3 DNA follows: TGTGCCAGCAGCTTACTTTCTCGCGCTATTCAAGAGACCCAGTACTTC. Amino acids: CASSLLSRAIQETQYF.

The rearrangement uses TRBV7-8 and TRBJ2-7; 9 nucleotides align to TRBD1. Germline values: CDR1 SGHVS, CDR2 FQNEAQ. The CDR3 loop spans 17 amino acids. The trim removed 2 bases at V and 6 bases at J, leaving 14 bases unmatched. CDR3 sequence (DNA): TGTGCCAGCAGCTTATACTTCCCGGGACAGGGCCACCCCGAGCAGTACTTC. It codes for CASSLYFPGQGHPEQYF.

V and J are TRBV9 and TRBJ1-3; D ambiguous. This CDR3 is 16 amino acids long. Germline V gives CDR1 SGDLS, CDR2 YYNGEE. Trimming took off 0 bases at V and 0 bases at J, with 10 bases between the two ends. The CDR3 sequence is CASSVANRISGNTIYF. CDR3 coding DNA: TGTGCCAGCAGCGTAGCAAATCGGATCTCTGGAAACACCATATATTTT.

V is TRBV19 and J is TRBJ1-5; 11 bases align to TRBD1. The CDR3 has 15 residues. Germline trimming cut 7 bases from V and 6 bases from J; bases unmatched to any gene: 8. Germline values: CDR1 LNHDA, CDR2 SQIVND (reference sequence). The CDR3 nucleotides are TGTGCCAGTACCTCGGGGACAGGGGGGTTTCAGCCCCAGCATTTT. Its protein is CASTSGTGGFQPQHF. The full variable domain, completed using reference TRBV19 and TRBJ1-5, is DGGITQSPKYLFRKEGQNVTLSCEQNLNHDAMYWYRQDPGQGLRLIYYSQIVNDFQKGDIAEGYSVSREKKESFPLTVTSAQKNPTAFYLCASTSGTGGFQPQHFGDGTRLSIL.

DNA for the CDR3: TGTGCCAGCAGTGATTGGACTAGCGGGAGCTCGTTCTTC. Protein sequence: CASSDWTSGSSFF. The chain couples TRBV25-1 to TRBJ2-1; 13 positions agree with TRBD2. The V gene's germline CDR1 is MGHDK and CDR2 SYGVNS. The CDR3 loop spans 13 amino acids. With V trimmed by 3 bases and J by 15 bases, 5 bases remained unmatched.

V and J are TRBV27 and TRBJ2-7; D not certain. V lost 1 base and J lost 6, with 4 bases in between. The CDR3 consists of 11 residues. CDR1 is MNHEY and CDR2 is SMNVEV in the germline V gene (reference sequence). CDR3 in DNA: TGTGCCAGCAGTTTATTAGGCGAGCAGTACTTC. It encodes CASSLLGEQYF.